This T cell receptor (beta chain) was identified in a study of cytomegalovirus exposure and HLA in healthy donors. 13 Jbeta primers and 60 Vbeta primers were used for the PCR. Sequencing was performed with immunoSEQ multiplex PCR; in TCRdb, only in-frame clones are kept and a portion is missing. The data show around 140,000 clones, roughly three quarters seen once. The receptor was derived from a woman aged 60 to 75 in good health and CMV-seronegative. Material for sequencing was PBMCs.

CDR3 amino acids: CASSTGQGAYEQYF. In nucleotides, the CDR3 is TGTGCCAGTAGTACCGGACAGGGAGCCTACGAGCAGTACTTC. The J gene is TRBJ2-7, the V gene TRBV19, with 8 bases identical to TRBD1. Germline CDR1 is LNHDA and CDR2 is SQIVND (reference sequence). V trimming: 4 bases; J trimming: 2 bases; junction bases outside the gene matches: 4. The CDR3 spans 14 residues. The variable domain in full, with the rest retrieved from reference TRBV19 and TRBJ2-7, is DGGITQSPKYLFRKEGQNVTLSCEQNLNHDAMYWYRQDPGQGLRLIYYSQIVNDFQKGDIAEGYSVSREKKESFPLTVTSAQKNPTAFYLCASSTGQGAYEQYFGPGTRLTVT.